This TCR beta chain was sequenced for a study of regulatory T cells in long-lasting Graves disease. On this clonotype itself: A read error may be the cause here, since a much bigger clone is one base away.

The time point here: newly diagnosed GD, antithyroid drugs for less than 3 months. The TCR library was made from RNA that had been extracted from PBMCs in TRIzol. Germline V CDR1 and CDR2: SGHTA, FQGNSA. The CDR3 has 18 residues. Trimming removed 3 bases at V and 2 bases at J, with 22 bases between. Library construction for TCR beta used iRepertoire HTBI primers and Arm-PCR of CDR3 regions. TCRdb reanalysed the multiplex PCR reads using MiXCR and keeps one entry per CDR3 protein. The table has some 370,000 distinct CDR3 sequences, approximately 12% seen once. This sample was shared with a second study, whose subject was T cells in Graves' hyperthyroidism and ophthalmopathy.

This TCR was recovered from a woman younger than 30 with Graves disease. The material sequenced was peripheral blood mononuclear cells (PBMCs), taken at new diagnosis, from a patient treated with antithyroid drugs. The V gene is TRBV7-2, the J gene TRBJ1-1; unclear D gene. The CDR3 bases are TGTGCCAGCAGCTTTGATCGCTTCGTGTCCGAGGGAAACACTGAAGCTTTCTTT. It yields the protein CASSFDRFVSEGNTEAFF.